This T cell receptor beta chain derives from a study of blood T cell repertoires in COVID-19. Cohort 3 recovery required two negative PCRs, clearance, or symptom resolution. Germline V lookup: CDR1 SQVTM, CDR2 ANQGSEA. The length of the CDR3 is 11 residues. Libraries were prepared by immunoSEQ multiplex PCR; TCRdb keeps only in-frame clonotypes and omits some of them. The table records a few hundred thousand clones, 85% to 90% of them present only once. The receptor was isolated from a young man who had recovered from COVID-19. The source material was PBMCs or T cells enriched from blood (not recorded which). This chain uses TRBV29-1 with TRBJ1-1; D is perhaps TRBD1 (6 bases). CDR3 in DNA: TGCGGGGGCCTCACGGGTACTGAAGCTTTCTTT. Protein: CGGLTGTEAFF.